A single sample gave rise to the 21 T cell receptor beta chains below, sequenced in a study of STAT5B mutations in CD4+ large granular lymphocyte leukemia. Sequencing was performed with immunoSEQ multiplex PCR; in TCRdb, only in-frame clones are kept and a portion is missing. The sample includes some 45,000 clones, just over 85% of them seen just once. Source material: CD4+ T cells from blood buffy coats. Source of these receptors: a human donor in good health.

CDR3 coding DNA: TGTGCCAGCAGTGTCACGACTAGCGGGAGTTCAGGTGAGCAGTTCTTC. This codes for CASSVTTSGSSGEQFF. The chain joins TRBV27 to TRBJ2-1; 12 bases align to TRBD2. The CDR3 extends over 16 amino acids. Germline V gives CDR1 MNHEY, CDR2 SMNVEV (reference sequence). Trimming removed 5 bases from V and 9 bases from J; junction bases left unmatched: 11.

This chain connects TRBV30 to TRBJ1-1, with TRBD1 matching 8 bases. The V gene end was trimmed by 3 bases and the J gene end by 4 bases; junction bases not matched to a gene: 4. This CDR3 region has 13 residues. The V gene's germline CDR1 is GTSNPN and CDR2 SVGIG (reference sequence). In nucleotides, the CDR3 is TGTGCCTGGAGACAAACAGGGGGCACTGAAGCTTTCTTT. Its translation is CAWRQTGGTEAFF.

This chain connects TRBV29-1 to TRBJ2-5; no definite D call. Trimming removed 6 bases from V and 4 bases from J, with 6 bases in between. CDR1 is SQVTM and CDR2 is ANQGSEA in the germline V gene. CDR3 length equals 10 residues. CDR3 in amino acids: CSVARETQYF. CDR3 coding DNA: TGCAGCGTAGCCCGAGAGACCCAGTACTTC. The full variable domain, completed using reference TRBV29-1 and TRBJ2-5, is SAVISQKPSRDICQRGTSLTIQCQVDSQVTMMFWYRQQPGQSLTLIATANQGSEATYESGFVIDKFPISRPNLTFSTLTVSNMSPEDSSIYLCSVARETQYFGPGTRLLVL.

This clone was picked up a small number of times. Different DNA sequences within this sample yield the same CDR3. The CDR3 sequence is CASSRGLAGVGEQYF. CDR3 bases: TGTGCCAGCAGCCGCGGACTAGCGGGAGTGGGGGAGCAGTACTTC. This rearrangement joins TRBV5-6 to TRBJ2-7; 13 nucleotides line up with TRBD2. CDR3 length: 15 residues. V shed 4 bases and J 7 bases; nucleotides not matched to a gene: 8. CDR1 and CDR2 from the germline V gene are SGHDT and YYEEEE.

The V call is TRBV5-8, the J call TRBJ2-1; maybe TRBD2 (6 bases). V was clipped by 6 bases and J by 5 bases, with 15 bases between them. The CDR3 runs 14 residues. Germline assignment: CDR1 SGHTS and CDR2 YDEGEE. Here the CDR3 reads CASIFGGQDNEQFF. For the CDR3, the DNA is TGTGCCAGCATCTTTGGAGGGCAGGACAATGAGCAGTTCTTC.

The chain joins TRBV30 to TRBJ2-1; a possible D gene is TRBD1 (5 bases). The CDR3 totals 15 residues. Germline CDR1 reads GTSNPN; CDR2 reads SVGIG (reference sequence). The CDR3 coding sequence is TGTGTCGCGAAGGGGAACAGTGACTCCTACAATGAGCAGTTCTTC. This gives the protein CVAKGNSDSYNEQFF.

The CDR3 DNA reads TGCGCCAGCATCCCTGGGGGGCTTACAGGGAACACTGAAGCTTTCTTT. Translated: CASIPGGLTGNTEAFF. The V and J genes are TRBV5-1 and TRBJ1-1; the D gene is possibly TRBD1 (6 bases). The CDR3 sequence is 16 residues long. V was pared by 6 bases and J by 1 base, with 19 bases between. CDR1 SGHRS and CDR2 YFSETQ come from the germline V gene.

The J gene is TRBJ2-7, the V gene TRBV27; D possibly corresponds to TRBD1 (5 bases). The germline CDR1 and CDR2 sequences are MNHEY and SMNVEV (reference sequence). Trimming stripped 2 bases from V and 1 base from J, with 9 bases between. The CDR3 has 14 amino acids. The CDR3 bases are TGTGCCAGCAGTTTAAAGCAGGGTTCCTACGAGCAGTACTTC. Its translation is CASSLKQGSYEQYF.

There are a few counts of this clone. J is TRBJ1-2 and V is TRBV28, with D possibly matching TRBD1 (5 bases). V was shortened by 2 bases and J by 4 bases, with 5 bases between the two germline ends. The germline V gene has CDR1 MDHEN and CDR2 SYDVKM. This CDR3 contains 12 residues. DNA for the CDR3: TGTGCCAGCAGTTTAGGGGGCTATGGCTACACCTTC. It encodes CASSLGGYGYTF.

The chain couples TRBV28 to TRBJ1-2, with D hard to call. The CDR3 has 11 residues. Germline V gene sequence: CDR1 MDHEN, CDR2 SYDVKM. Trimming left V 6 bases short and J 7 bases short, with 9 bases between. The CDR3 sequence: CASRSWGGYTF. CDR3 coding DNA: TGTGCCAGCAGGAGTTGGGGTGGCTACACCTTC.

V usage is TRBV7-2 and J usage is TRBJ1-3; a possible D gene is TRBD1 (6 bases). Per the germline V gene, CDR1 is SGHTA and CDR2 is FQGNSA. The CDR3 has 17 amino acids. V lost 8 bases and J 2 bases, leaving 22 bases between the germline ends. This CDR3 is CASSLSSRGHTGNTIYF. CDR3 coding DNA: TGTGCCAGCTCCCTATCATCCAGGGGCCACACTGGAAACACCATATATTTT.

The rearrangement joins TRBV7-3 to TRBJ2-1; TRBD2 matches 8 bases. Trimming removed 1 base from V and 3 bases from J; junction bases left unmatched: 8. CDR1 SGHTA and CDR2 FQGTGA come from the germline V gene. The CDR3 is 17 residues long. The CDR3 reads CASSLNPGGPLYNEQFF. In nucleotides, the CDR3 is TGTGCCAGCAGCTTAAACCCGGGAGGGCCTCTCTACAATGAGCAGTTCTTC.

This rearrangement joins TRBV6-5 to TRBJ1-1; no clear D. Deletions cut 5 bases from V and 0 bases from J, with 10 bases between. The germline V gene encodes CDR1 MNHEY and CDR2 SVGAGI. The CDR3 has 14 residues. The chain's CDR3 is CASSQPELNTEAFF. DNA for the CDR3: TGTGCCAGCAGTCAACCCGAATTGAACACTGAAGCTTTCTTT.

The chain joins TRBV27 to TRBJ1-2, with D possibly matching TRBD1 (5 bases). Per the germline V gene, CDR1 is MNHEY and CDR2 is SMNVEV (reference sequence). The CDR3 totals 13 residues. V lost 3 bases and J 2 bases, leaving 7 bases between the germline ends. The CDR3 coding sequence is TGTGCCAGCAGTTTCGACAGAAACTATGGCTACACCTTC. This encodes CASSFDRNYGYTF.

The chain is built from TRBV18 and TRBJ1-2; 7 bases are shared with TRBD1. Germline trimming cut 2 bases from V and 4 bases from J; bases unmatched to any gene: 4. Germline V gene data show CDR1 as KGHSH and CDR2 as LQKENI. There are 14 residues in the CDR3. The CDR3 nucleotides read TGTGCCAGCTCACCATCCCGGGACAGCTATGGCTACACCTTC. It specifies CASSPSRDSYGYTF.

The chain couples TRBV18 to TRBJ2-3; no clear D. The CDR3 has 15 amino acids. Trimming took 5 bases from V and 3 from J, leaving 15 bases between them. CDR1 and CDR2 from the germline V gene are KGHSH and LQKENI. CDR3 sequence (DNA): TGTGCCAGCTCATCTTCGACAATCCCGACAGATACGCAGTATTTT. Its protein is CASSSSTIPTDTQYF.

This chain uses TRBV7-2 with TRBJ2-7; no clear D gene. The CDR3 has 15 residues. The germline V and J ends were trimmed by 1 base and 2 bases, with 12 bases remaining between them. Germline CDR1 reads SGHTA; CDR2 reads FQGNSA. Here the CDR3 DNA reads TGTGCCAGCAGCTTAGGTTTTACACCCACCTACGAGCAGTACTTC. Amino acids: CASSLGFTPTYEQYF.

The CDR3 is CASSLGTGSNQPQHF. The CDR3, as DNA: TGCGCCAGCAGTCTCGGGACAGGTAGCAATCAGCCCCAGCATTTT. This chain links TRBV23-1 with TRBJ1-5; 8 bases are shared with TRBD1. TRBV23-1 is labeled an ORF, and its function is uncertain. With 4 bases clipped from V and 0 bases from J, the junction kept 2 bases outside the gene matches. The CDR3 extends over 15 amino acids.

V gene TRBV19 combines with J gene TRBJ2-5, with D perhaps being TRBD1 or TRBD2 (5 bases each). V was trimmed by 1 base and J by 8 bases, leaving 14 bases between them. This CDR3 has 14 amino acids. Germline CDR1 reads LNHDA; CDR2 reads SQIVND (reference sequence). The CDR3 loop is CASSIAAGSPTQYF. The CDR3 coding sequence is TGTGCCAGTAGTATAGCGGCAGGGAGTCCAACCCAGTACTTC.

The genes are TRBV28 and TRBJ2-1; the match to TRBD2 covers 7 bases. The CDR3 runs to 15 residues. The germline CDR1 and CDR2 sequences are MDHEN and SYDVKM. V was pared by 3 bases and J by 8 bases, with 10 bases of the junction left unmatched. This CDR3 reads CASSLGGTPGHEQFF. CDR3 in DNA: TGTGCCAGCAGTTTGGGGGGGACCCCGGGGCATGAGCAGTTCTTC.

V gene TRBV28 combines with J gene TRBJ2-5, with a weak D call TRBD1 (6 bases). CDR3 size: 16 residues. Germline CDR1 is MDHEN and CDR2 is SYDVKM. Trimming took 5 bases from V and 4 from J, leaving 20 bases between them. CDR3 in amino acids: CASSKTPGVSRETQYF. The CDR3 bases are TGTGCCAGCAGTAAGACTCCAGGGGTATCAAGAGAGACCCAGTACTTC.